This TCR beta chain originates from a study of T cells in Graves' hyperthyroidism and ophthalmopathy. General observations from the study: Most clonotypes that expanded in the thyroid above 0.001 also showed up in blood.

This clonotype was found many times. The antigen is undetermined. Fresh 10 ml peripheral blood yielded PBMCs. TCR beta CDR3 regions were amplified from RNA transcripts. TCR CDR3 regions were first amplified by RT-PCR with HTBI primers. MiXCR, applied by TCRdb to the multiplex PCR reads, yields one record per CDR3 protein. This table holds under 250,000 distinct CDR3 sequences, approximately 24% found once. Germline CDR1 and CDR2: MNHEY and SVGAGI. Between the trimmed V and J ends, which lost 4 bases and 5 bases, there was a span of 14 bases. The CDR3 sequence is 14 residues long. Sequenced sample: blood. V and J are TRBV6-5 and TRBJ2-5, with D hard to call. The TCR was taken from a woman aged 40 to 50 with Graves' ophthalmopathy. The CDR3 sequence is CASSSTTRSETQYF. CDR3 bases: TGTGCCAGCAGTTCGACCACGAGAAGTGAGACCCAGTACTTC.